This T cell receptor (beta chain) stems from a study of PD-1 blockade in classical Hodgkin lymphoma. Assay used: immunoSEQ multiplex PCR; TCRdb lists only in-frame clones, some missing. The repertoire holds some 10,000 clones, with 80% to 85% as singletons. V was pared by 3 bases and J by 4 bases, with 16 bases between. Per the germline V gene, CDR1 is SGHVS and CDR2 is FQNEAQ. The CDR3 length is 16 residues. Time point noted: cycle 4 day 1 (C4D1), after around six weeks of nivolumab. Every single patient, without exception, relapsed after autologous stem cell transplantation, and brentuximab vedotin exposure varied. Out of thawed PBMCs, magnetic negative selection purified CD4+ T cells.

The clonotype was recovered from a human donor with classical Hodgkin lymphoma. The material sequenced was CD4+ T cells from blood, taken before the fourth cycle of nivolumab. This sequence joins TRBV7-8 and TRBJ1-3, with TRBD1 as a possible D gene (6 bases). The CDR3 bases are TGTGCCAGCAGCTTGATACAGGGTGGGGCGGGAAACACCATATATTTT. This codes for CASSLIQGGAGNTIYF.